This is a list of T cell receptor beta chains from one sample in a study of graft-versus-host responses after intestinal transplantation. For these receptors, no antigen is known. The method was immunoSEQ multiplex PCR; TCRdb's version includes in-frame clones alone and lacks a portion of them. The table lists about 96,000 clones, 92% of them singletons, with around 0.17% in the top ten. The source material was unstimulated CD4+ T cells sorted from spleen or lymph node cells, sampled before intestinal transplant. Receptor source: a human donor who received an intestinal transplant. CDR3s include the opening cysteine and the closing phenylalanine or tryptophan. The D gene is left open where the match is weak. The size field is filled for only some rows; it gives once, few, many or a size class.

v_call	clone_size	d_call	j_call	cdr3_nt	cdr3_aa
TRBV19	once	.	TRBJ2-2	TGTGCCAGTGTGGGTCGGCAGGCCCACACGCTGTTTTTT	CASVGRQAHTLFF
TRBV4-2	.	.	TRBJ2-3	TGTGCCAGCAGCCAAGACAGGGGAACAGATACGCAGTATTTT	CASSQDRGTDTQYF
TRBV5-1	.	.	TRBJ2-2	TGCGCCAGCTACTGGACCGGGGAGCTGTTTTTT	CASYWTGELFF
TRBV6-1	.	TRBD2	TRBJ2-7	TGTGCCAGCAGCAGAACCGGGACTAACTACGAGCAGTACTTC	CASSRTGTNYEQYF
TRBV11-3	.	.	TRBJ1-1	TGTGCCAGCAGCTTAGCGTCCGGGGGCACTGAAGCTTTCTTT	CASSLASGGTEAFF
TRBV18	.	TRBD2	TRBJ2-5	TGTGCCAGCTCTCCAACTGGGGGGGTAGAGACCCAGTACTTC	CASSPTGGVETQYF
TRBV7-9	.	TRBD1	TRBJ2-5	TGTGCCAGCAGCCCTGACAGGGGGCTCCCCGAGACCCAGTACTTC	CASSPDRGLPETQYF
TRBV28	.	TRBD1	TRBJ1-2	TGTGCCAGCAGTTTGCAGGGGGGAGGCTATGGCTACACCTTC	CASSLQGGGYGYTF
TRBV6-6	.	.	TRBJ2-3	TGTGCCAGCAGTTACTTGGGTACAGGAGATACGCAGTATTTT	CASSYLGTGDTQYF
TRBV6-6	few	TRBD1	TRBJ1-5	TGTGCCAGCAGTCCGAGACAGGGAGCTCAGCCCCAGCATTTT	CASSPRQGAQPQHF
TRBV5-1	.	TRBD1	TRBJ2-2	TGCGCCAGCAGCCCACGACAGGGAATCGGGGAGCTGTTTTTT	CASSPRQGIGELFF
TRBV7-7	.	.	TRBJ2-5	TGTGCCAGCAGCCCCAAATTAACAGGGTGGGAGACCCAGTACTTC	CASSPKLTGWETQYF
TRBV5-1	.	.	TRBJ1-1	TGCGCCAGCAGCCGGACAGAAATGAACACTGAAGCTTTCTTT	CASSRTEMNTEAFF
TRBV6-1	few	TRBD1	TRBJ1-1	TGTGCCAGCAGTCCGGACAGGGGGCGAACTGAAGCTTTCTTT	CASSPDRGRTEAFF
TRBV30	once	TRBD1	TRBJ2-7	TGTGCCTGGGACAGGGGTTTTTACGAGCAGTACTTC	CAWDRGFYEQYF
TRBV6-5	once	TRBD1	TRBJ1-2	TGTGCCAGCAGTTCTAGGGACAGGGTTGGCTACACCTTC	CASSSRDRVGYTF
TRBV19	.	.	TRBJ2-5	TGTGCCAGTAGTACTGCTCTCGGGTCAAAAGAGACCCAGTACTTC	CASSTALGSKETQYF
TRBV6-1	.	TRBD2	TRBJ2-1	TGTGCCAGCATCCTCACTAGCGGGAGGGCCGATGAGCAGTTCTTC	CASILTSGRADEQFF
TRBV5-1	.	.	TRBJ1-1	TGCGCCAGCAGCTTGGGAGCGGATGAAGCTTTCTTT	CASSLGADEAFF
TRBV6-5	.	TRBD1	TRBJ1-1	TGTGCCAGCACCCGGGACAGATTGGACACTGAAGCTTTCTTT	CASTRDRLDTEAFF
TRBV27	.	.	TRBJ2-4	TGTGCCAGCAGTCCCGGACAGCTAGCCAAAAACATTCAGTACTTC	CASSPGQLAKNIQYF
TRBV5-7	.	TRBD2	TRBJ2-5	TGTGCCAGCAGCTTTACGGTAGCGGGAAGGAGTGGCGAAGAGACCCAGTACTTC	CASSFTVAGRSGEETQYF
TRBV5-4	.	TRBD2	TRBJ2-7	TGTGCCAGCAGCAGGGGGACTAGTCCGGGCGAGCAGTACTTC	CASSRGTSPGEQYF
TRBV7-9	.	TRBD1	TRBJ2-2	TGTGCCTCCGAGGGGGACAGGGGGCCCCGGGAGCTGTTTTTT	CASEGDRGPRELFF
TRBV28	.	.	TRBJ1-1	TGTGCCAGCAGTTCGGAGGGGAGGGACACTGAAGCTTTCTTT	CASSSEGRDTEAFF
TRBV12-2	.	.	TRBJ1-4	TGTGCAAGTCGCTCGGCCGGGACAGCTATTAATGAAAAACTGTTTTTT	CASRSAGTAINEKLFF